Below are 18 T cell receptor beta chains sequenced from a single sample in a study of beta chain features in type 1 diabetes. Investigators reverse transcribed all isolated RNA, so they sequenced expressed TCRB transcripts. Libraries were prepared by immunoSEQ multiplex PCR; TCRdb keeps only in-frame clonotypes and omits some of them. The sample contains 250,000 or so clones, over 20% of which appear only once. The antigens of these receptors remain unknown. General study points: Type 1 diabetes patients had moderately but significantly shorter TCRB CDR3s in all four CD4+ subsets.

Specimen: naive CD4+ T cells from blood. The receptors come from a woman aged 40 to 50 with type 1 diabetes.

Comment on this clone: One end of the junction does not line up with germline, which may come from a read error. The V call is TRBV11-2, the J call TRBJ2-7; 10 bases fit TRBD2. The CDR3 spans 16 residues. Germline-derived CDR1 and CDR2 are SGHAT and FQNNGV. The CDR3 is CASSLESGRASHEQYF. In DNA, the CDR3 is TGTGCCAGCAGCTTAGAAAGCGGGAGGGCCTCCCACGAGCAGTACTTC. Using reference TRBV11-2 and TRBJ2-7 for the parts outside the CDR3, the full variable domain is EAGVAQSPRYKIIEKRQSVAFWCNPISGHATLYWYQQILGQGPKLLIQFQNNGVVDDSQLPKDRFSAERLKGVDSTLKIQPAKLEDSAVYLCASSLESGRASHEQYFGPGTRLTVT.

This chain links TRBV7-2 with TRBJ2-5, with D perhaps TRBD1 (6 bases). The CDR3 is 13 residues long. Trimming removed 3 bases at V and 3 bases at J, with 8 bases between. CDR1 SGHTA and CDR2 FQGNSA come from the germline V gene. As DNA, the CDR3 is TGTGCCAGCAGCTTCGCAGGGGAAGAGACCCAGTACTTC. This sequence encodes CASSFAGEETQYF.

This clone was counted only a few times. V is TRBV19 and J is TRBJ2-3; 9 bases are a match to TRBD1. Germline lookup yields CDR1 LNHDA and CDR2 SQIVND (reference sequence). The CDR3 consists of 16 residues. Germline trimming cut 0 bases from V and 2 bases from J; bases unmatched to any gene: 3. The CDR3 here is CASSIDRDRATDTQYF. In DNA form, the CDR3 reads TGTGCCAGTAGTATAGATCGGGACAGGGCCACAGATACGCAGTATTTT.

V gene TRBV20-1 combines with J gene TRBJ1-1; a weak D match, TRBD1 (6 bases). The germline V gene has CDR1 DFQATT and CDR2 SNEGSKA (reference sequence). V lost 5 bases to trimming and J lost 7 bases, with 11 bases between them. This CDR3 region has 11 residues. CDR3 sequence (DNA): TGCAGTGCTCGGGGGGGCATTGAAGCTTTCTTT. Protein product: CSARGGIEAFF.

This clone was seen a handful of times. This chain connects TRBV15 to TRBJ2-3, with a possible D match to TRBD2 (6 bases). The V end lost 5 bases, the J end lost 7 bases, and 19 bases lay between the germline ends. CDR1 LNHNV and CDR2 YYDKDF come from the germline V gene (reference sequence). The CDR3 is made up of 15 amino acids. The CDR3 sequence is CATSSARGIRNTQYF. The CDR3 DNA follows: TGTGCCACCAGCTCGGCTCGGGGGATCCGGAATACGCAGTATTTT.

This rearrangement joins TRBV28 to TRBJ1-2; 10 bases fit TRBD1. The CDR3 extends over 17 amino acids. The J segment lost 6 bases and the V segment lost 5 bases, leaving 15 bases of the junction unmatched. Germline assignment: CDR1 MDHEN and CDR2 SYDVKM. For the CDR3, the DNA is TGTGCCAGCAGTATACGACAGGGGGCCAGTCGGTATAATGGCTACACCTTC. As protein: CASSIRQGASRYNGYTF.

This sequence joins TRBV18 and TRBJ2-1; TRBD1 matches 8 bases. Germline V lookup: CDR1 KGHSH, CDR2 LQKENI. J lost 6 bases, V lost 4 bases, and 5 bases had no gene match. CDR3 length: 14 amino acids. CDR3 sequence (DNA): TGTGCCAGCTCACTGGGACAGGTCGGCAATGAGCAGTTCTTC. Its protein is CASSLGQVGNEQFF.

The genes are TRBV9 and TRBJ2-7, with a tentative D call TRBD2 (6 bases). Per germline, CDR1 SGDLS and CDR2 YYNGEE. The CDR3 runs to 16 residues. With 0 bases removed from V and 3 bases from J, the gap between germline ends came to 16 bases. The CDR3 bases are TGTGCCAGCAGCGTAGCTGCCCAGACTAGTTTCTACGAGCAGTACTTC. This encodes CASSVAAQTSFYEQYF.

The V gene is TRBV7-2, the J gene TRBJ2-3; D may be TRBD2 (5 bases). Trimming took 1 base from V and 11 from J, leaving 22 bases between them. The CDR3 length is 16 residues. CDR1 and CDR2 from the germline V gene are SGHTA and FQGNSA. CDR3 bases: TGTGCCAGCAGCTTAGTAGCTGCAGGAGATACGAGGGAGCAGTATTTT. It translates to CASSLVAAGDTREQYF. The complete variable domain, with remaining parts taken from reference TRBV7-2 and TRBJ2-3, reads GAGVSQSPSNKVTEKGKDVELRCDPISGHTALYWYRQSLGQGLEFLIYFQGNSAPDKSGLPSDRFSAERTGGSVSTLTIQRTQQEDSAVYLCASSLVAAGDTREQYFGPGTRLTVL.

This clone was seen more than once but under ten times. The chain employs TRBV7-2 and TRBJ2-3, with TRBD1 matching over 7 bases. The germline V gene encodes CDR1 SGHTA and CDR2 FQGNSA. The ends lost 5 bases at V and 1 base at J; junction bases unmatched: 3. The CDR3 length is 14 residues. DNA for the CDR3: TGTGCCAGCAGCCTTACAGGGGGCACAGATACGCAGTATTTT. It encodes CASSLTGGTDTQYF.

This clone was detected only a few times. The chain recombines TRBV7-2 with TRBJ2-7, with TRBD1 as a possible D gene (6 bases). Trimming shortened V by 5 bases and J by 6 bases, and 23 bases separated the two germline ends. The CDR3 has 16 residues. Germline V gives CDR1 SGHTA, CDR2 FQGNSA. The CDR3 spells CASSLSVGGFSVEQYF. Here the CDR3 DNA reads TGTGCCAGCAGCCTCTCAGTAGGGGGTTTTTCAGTCGAGCAGTACTTC.

The V and J genes are TRBV19 and TRBJ2-5; D might be TRBD2 (5 bases). Trimming took off 5 bases at V and 3 bases at J, with 10 bases between the two ends. Germline values: CDR1 LNHDA, CDR2 SQIVND (reference sequence). This CDR3 has 13 residues. CDR3 nucleotides: TGTGCCAGTAGTGGAGGTTGGGAAGAGACCCAGTACTTC. Its protein is CASSGGWEETQYF. Drawing the rest from reference TRBV19 and TRBJ2-5, the complete variable domain is DGGITQSPKYLFRKEGQNVTLSCEQNLNHDAMYWYRQDPGQGLRLIYYSQIVNDFQKGDIAEGYSVSREKKESFPLTVTSAQKNPTAFYLCASSGGWEETQYFGPGTRLLVL.

The CDR3 region is CASSIAVAGTSDTQYF. The CDR3, as DNA: TGTGCCAGTAGTATAGCGGTAGCGGGGACCTCAGATACGCAGTATTTT. The chain links TRBV19 to TRBJ2-3, with 8 bases that match TRBD2. Germline V gene lookup returns CDR1 LNHDA and CDR2 SQIVND (reference sequence). The CDR3 loop spans 16 amino acids. V lost 1 base to trimming and J lost 4 bases; unmatched junction nucleotides: 7.

The gene calls are TRBV11-2 and TRBJ2-1; TRBD2 matches at 8 bases. Germline values: CDR1 SGHAT, CDR2 FQNNGV. This CDR3 has 16 amino acids. The V gene end was trimmed by 6 bases and the J gene end by 6 bases; junction bases not matched to a gene: 13. The CDR3, as DNA: TGTGCCAGCAGTCGCCTCGGGACTAGAGGCCCCAATGAGCAGTTCTTC. This sequence encodes CASSRLGTRGPNEQFF. The variable domain in full, with the rest retrieved from reference TRBV11-2 and TRBJ2-1, is EAGVAQSPRYKIIEKRQSVAFWCNPISGHATLYWYQQILGQGPKLLIQFQNNGVVDDSQLPKDRFSAERLKGVDSTLKIQPAKLEDSAVYLCASSRLGTRGPNEQFFGPGTRLTVL.

The chain uses TRBV6-5 and TRBJ1-1; D remains unclear. Germline loops: CDR1 MNHEY, CDR2 SVGAGI. The CDR3 consists of 14 residues. The V end was cut by 7 bases, the J end by 3 bases, with 15 bases between. This chain's CDR3 is CASTKTTGYTEAFF. As DNA, the CDR3 is TGTGCCAGCACTAAGACGACGGGTTACACTGAAGCTTTCTTT.

V is TRBV9 and J is TRBJ2-6; D is uncertain. The ends were cut back, 4 bases at V and 2 bases at J, with 10 bases in the middle. The CDR3 extends over 15 amino acids. Germline V gives CDR1 SGDLS, CDR2 YYNGEE. The CDR3 loop reads CASSLLTTGANVLTF. CDR3 sequence (DNA): TGTGCCAGCAGCCTCTTGACAACTGGGGCCAACGTCCTGACTTTC.

CDR3 sequence: CASSYDRGQAYEQYF. CDR3 coding DNA: TGTGCCAGCAGCTACGACCGAGGACAGGCCTACGAGCAGTACTTC. This rearrangement joins TRBV5-4 to TRBJ2-7; 7 bases fit TRBD1. This CDR3 has 15 residues. Germline V gene sequence: CDR1 SGHNT, CDR2 YYREEE (reference sequence). The ends lost 3 bases at V and 2 bases at J; junction bases unmatched: 8.

Concerning this clone: Additional DNA sequences in this sample encode the identical CDR3. The chain is built from TRBV9 and TRBJ2-3; TRBD2 agrees at 12 bases. J was trimmed by 3 bases and V by 4 bases; bases with no gene match: 3. The germline V gene encodes CDR1 SGDLS and CDR2 YYNGEE. The CDR3 sequence is 15 residues long. Here the CDR3 reads CASSLTSGSTDTQYF. The CDR3 DNA follows: TGTGCCAGCAGCTTGACTAGCGGGAGTACAGATACGCAGTATTTT.